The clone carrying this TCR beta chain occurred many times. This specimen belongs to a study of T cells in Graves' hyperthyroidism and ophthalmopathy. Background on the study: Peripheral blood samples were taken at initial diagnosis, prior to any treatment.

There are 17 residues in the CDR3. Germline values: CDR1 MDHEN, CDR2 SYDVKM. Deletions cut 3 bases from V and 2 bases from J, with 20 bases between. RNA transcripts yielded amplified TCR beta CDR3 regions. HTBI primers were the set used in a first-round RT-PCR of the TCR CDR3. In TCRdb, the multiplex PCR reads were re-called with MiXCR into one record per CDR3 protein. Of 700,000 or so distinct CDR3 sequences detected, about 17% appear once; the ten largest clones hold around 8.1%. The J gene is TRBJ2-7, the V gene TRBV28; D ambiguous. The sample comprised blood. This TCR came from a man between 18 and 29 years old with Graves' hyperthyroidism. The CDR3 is CASSFISSGRPTYEQYF. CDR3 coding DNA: TGTGCCAGCAGTTTCATATCGTCGGGCAGACCTACCTACGAGCAGTACTTC.